The clone carrying this T cell receptor (beta chain) was seen just once. V dropped 1 base and J dropped 1 base, with 7 bases sitting between them. This CDR3 is 14 amino acids long. Germline-derived CDR1 and CDR2 are LNHDA and SQIVND (reference sequence). This record belongs to a study of blood T cell repertoires in COVID-19. The overall study: Some COVID-19 samples were acute and others convalescent; all came from the United States, Italy and Spain. PBMCs, B-cell-depleted T cells, or T cells provided the cDNA or gDNA that made up the material.

In the source study's methods: Nucleated cell number was recorded as an estimate derived from reference gene primer amplification. The assay was immunoSEQ multiplex PCR, and TCRdb's table has in-frame clones only and misses some. V, J and clone size were drawn from that table, and D and trimming were deduced from the DNA. This sample has a few hundred thousand clones, with approximately 81% found just once. The clonotype originates from a woman aged 18 to 35 with acute or convalescent COVID-19. The sample was peripheral blood. This chain links TRBV19 with TRBJ1-1; no reliable D call. Here the CDR3 reads CASSIVPRNTEAFF. The CDR3 DNA reads TGTGCCAGTAGTATAGTCCCCCGGAACACTGAAGCTTTCTTT.